The entry below gives a single T cell receptor beta chain sequence along with its context. Clones were sequenced by immunoSEQ multiplex PCR, and TCRdb holds only the in-frame ones, with some missing. The table has 190,000 or so clones, around nine tenths seen once. The data were taken from a study of blood T cell repertoires in COVID-19. J gave up 1 base and V 7 bases, and 6 bases lay outside the gene matches. Germline CDR1 MNHNS, CDR2 SASEGT. The CDR3 has 15 residues. The chain couples TRBV6-1 to TRBJ2-3; TRBD1 matches at 9 bases. The clonotype originates from a middle-aged man with active or convalescent COVID-19. Sequencing was performed on peripheral blood. The CDR3 DNA follows: TGTGCCAGCACCGACCGGGACAGGGGCACAGATACGCAGTATTTT. This gives the protein CASTDRDRGTDTQYF.